Each of the 23 T cell receptor beta chains below was sequenced from the same sample in a study of blood T cell repertoires in COVID-19 (dated by TCRdb to about 2020). Libraries were prepared through the immunoSEQ multiplex PCR assay. Not all clones reach the TCRdb copy of this immuneACCESS table, which keeps in-frame sequences only. Checked studies attribute under half of the gap to unresolved V genes and leave the rest unexplained. Recorded for this sample are 270,000 or so clones; 90% of them occurred a single time. Roughly 4.3% of the sample lies in the top ten. The sequencing sample was made of PBMCs or T cells enriched from blood (not recorded which). These receptors were obtained from a woman aged 30 to 39 with acute COVID-19.

The chain carries TRBV2 and TRBJ2-4, with D perhaps TRBD1 (5 bases). This CDR3 contains 14 residues. Trimming stripped 6 bases from V and 0 bases from J, with 9 bases between. Per germline, CDR1 SNHLY and CDR2 FYNNEI. As DNA, the CDR3 is TGTGCCAGCAGCCCCAGGGTAGCCAAAAACATTCAGTACTTC. Translation: CASSPRVAKNIQYF.

About this clone: The CDR3 carries no conserved terminal phenylalanine or tryptophan, so it likely arises from a read error. Because the CDR3's place on the DNA is in doubt, the DNA is left out and the CDR3 is given as listed by TCRdb. CDR3 in amino acids: CASSPNGNGGRAPARG. The chain joins TRBV21-1 to TRBJ2-7; the table's D call of TRBD2 was not tested on the DNA. TRBV21-1 has pseudogene status. Termini included, the CDR3 measures 16 amino acids.

V usage is TRBV5-4 and J usage is TRBJ1-4, with D uncertain. Germline CDR1 reads SGHNT; CDR2 reads YYREEE (reference sequence). Trimming pared 1 base from V and 0 bases from J, leaving 16 bases between. There are 18 residues in the CDR3. Here the CDR3 reads CASSLSAGSGATNEKLFF. DNA of the CDR3: TGTGCCAGCAGCTTGTCAGCGGGATCAGGAGCAACTAATGAAAAACTGTTTTTT.

The gene calls are TRBV14 and TRBJ1-1; 8 bases agree with TRBD1. Germline V gene data show CDR1 as SGHDN and CDR2 as FVKESK. CDR3 length: 17 amino acids. J was trimmed by 0 bases and V by 0 bases; bases with no gene match: 6. DNA for the CDR3: TGTGCCAGCAGCCAAGAAGGGACAGGTGGCATGAACACTGAAGCTTTCTTT. This encodes CASSQEGTGGMNTEAFF.

V usage is TRBV9 and J usage is TRBJ1-1; no reliable D call. The germline V and J ends were trimmed by 0 bases and 3 bases, with 12 bases remaining between them. The CDR3 extends over 15 amino acids. Per germline, CDR1 SGDLS and CDR2 YYNGEE. CDR3 region: CASSVDPGEDTEAFF. CDR3 coding DNA: TGTGCCAGCAGCGTAGATCCTGGGGAGGACACTGAAGCTTTCTTT.

This clone was seen a few times. The V and J genes are TRBV20-1 and TRBJ2-7, with a tentative D call TRBD2 (6 bases). V was pared by 5 bases and J by 3 bases, with 8 bases between. This CDR3 is 11 amino acids long. Germline V gives CDR1 DFQATT, CDR2 SNEGSKA (reference sequence). CDR3 region: CSALDYYEQYF. DNA of the CDR3: TGCAGTGCTTTGGACTACTACGAGCAGTACTTC.

The rearrangement joins TRBV18 to TRBJ2-7; TRBD2 matches 12 bases. Looked up from germline, CDR1 is KGHSH and CDR2 is LQKENI. The CDR3 has 15 residues. V lost 3 bases to trimming and J lost 2 bases; unmatched junction nucleotides: 2. The CDR3 DNA is TGTGCCAGCTCACCCCTAGCGGGAGGGGCCTACGAGCAGTACTTC. Translation gives CASSPLAGGAYEQYF.

The chain links TRBV28 to TRBJ2-5, with D tentatively TRBD2 (7 bases). Germline V gene lookup returns CDR1 MDHEN and CDR2 SYDVKM. The CDR3 consists of 17 residues. V was cut by 8 bases and J by 4 bases, with 26 bases left in between. CDR3 protein: CASEKGWGGPGRETQYF. The DNA for the CDR3 is TGTGCCAGCGAGAAGGGCTGGGGGGGCCCGGGCCGAGAGACCCAGTACTTC.

The gene calls are TRBV29-1 and TRBJ1-1; weak D call: TRBD1 (6 bases). The V gene's germline CDR1 is SQVTM and CDR2 ANQGSEA. The V end lost 6 bases, the J end lost 3 bases, and 11 bases lay between the germline ends. The CDR3 runs to 12 residues. CDR3 region: CSVKQGDTEAFF. CDR3 nucleotides: TGCAGCGTAAAACAGGGAGACACTGAAGCTTTCTTT. The variable domain in full, completed from reference TRBV29-1 and TRBJ1-1, reads SAVISQKPSRDICQRGTSLTIQCQVDSQVTMMFWYRQQPGQSLTLIATANQGSEATYESGFVIDKFPISRPNLTFSTLTVSNMSPEDSSIYLCSVKQGDTEAFFGQGTRLTVV.

The rearrangement uses TRBV4-1 and TRBJ1-1; D not resolved. Per germline, CDR1 MGHRA and CDR2 YSYEKL. V was shortened by 4 bases and J by 1 base, with 10 bases between the two germline ends. The CDR3 is made up of 14 amino acids. CDR3 sequence (DNA): TGCGCCAGCAGCCTCTCGGGATGGAACACTGAAGCTTTCTTT. Translating it yields CASSLSGWNTEAFF.

V gene TRBV5-1 combines with J gene TRBJ1-1; 10 positions agree with TRBD1. The germline V gene encodes CDR1 SGHRS and CDR2 YFSETQ. The V gene end was trimmed by 4 bases and the J gene end by 3 bases; junction bases not matched to a gene: 3. CDR3 length: 14 amino acids. CDR3 in amino acids: CASSPTGGHTEAFF. In DNA, the CDR3 is TGCGCCAGCAGCCCGACAGGGGGCCACACTGAAGCTTTCTTT. Based on the CDR3 plus reference TRBV5-1 and TRBJ1-1, the full variable domain is KAGVTQTPRYLIKTRGQQVTLSCSPISGHRSVSWYQQTPGQGLQFLFEYFSETQRNKGNFPGRFSGRQFSNSRSEMNVSTLELGDSALYLCASSPTGGHTEAFFGQGTRLTVV.

The chain links TRBV12-3 or TRBV12-4 to TRBJ2-1; D may be TRBD1 (6 bases). CDR3 length equals 12 residues. V was trimmed by 6 bases and J by 5 bases, leaving 8 bases between them. CDR3 DNA: TGTGCCAGCAGCACAGGGAACAATGAGCAGTTCTTC. Translated, it gives CASSTGNNEQFF.

The chain couples TRBV3-1 (or the pseudogene TRBV3-2) to TRBJ2-7, with D possibly matching TRBD1 (6 bases). Germline V CDR1 and CDR2: LGHDT, YNNKEL (reference sequence). V was trimmed by 2 bases and J by 3 bases, leaving 20 bases between them. This CDR3 spans 17 amino acids. As DNA, the CDR3 is TGTGCCAGCAGCCAACGCATCGATAACAGGGATTGCTACGAGCAGTACTTC. Protein: CASSQRIDNRDCYEQYF.

This clone has a single count. The chain carries TRBV19 and TRBJ1-6; 7 positions agree with TRBD1. The CDR3 has 13 amino acids. J was trimmed by 7 bases and V by 6 bases; bases with no gene match: 3. CDR1 and CDR2 (germline): LNHDA, SQIVND (reference sequence). DNA for the CDR3: TGTGCCAGTAGCCCGACAGGGAATTCACCCCTCCACTTT. Its protein is CASSPTGNSPLHF.

V usage is TRBV28 and J usage is TRBJ1-1; tentative D call: TRBD1 (5 bases). The CDR3 has 13 amino acids. The germline V gene encodes CDR1 MDHEN and CDR2 SYDVKM. The V and J ends lost 6 bases and 0 bases respectively, with 8 bases between them. The DNA of the CDR3 is TGTGCCAGCAGGGGGCCGGTGAACACTGAAGCTTTCTTT. Amino acid sequence: CASRGPVNTEAFF.

This clone was detected only once. The rearrangement uses TRBV15 and TRBJ2-7, with TRBD1 matching over 9 bases. The CDR3 loop spans 14 amino acids. Germline V gene data show CDR1 as LNHNV and CDR2 as YYDKDF (reference sequence). Germline trimming cut 1 base from V and 4 bases from J; bases unmatched to any gene: 2. The CDR3 DNA reads as TGTGCCACCAGCAGAGGGACAGGGGAGTACGAGCAGTACTTC. This codes for CATSRGTGEYEQYF.

The genes are TRBV9 and TRBJ1-1; D unresolved. Germline CDR1 SGDLS, CDR2 YYNGEE. Trimming shortened V by 4 bases and J by 1 base, and 14 bases separated the two germline ends. CDR3 length: 15 residues. Here the CDR3 DNA reads TGTGCCAGCAGCATAACCTTCAGCGGGAACACTGAAGCTTTCTTT. This encodes CASSITFSGNTEAFF.

The rearrangement joins TRBV25-1 to TRBJ2-1, with 11 bases lining up with TRBD2. Germline V gives CDR1 MGHDK, CDR2 SYGVNS. The CDR3 runs to 16 residues. The V gene end was trimmed by 3 bases and the J gene end by 13 bases; junction bases not matched to a gene: 14. In DNA, the CDR3 is TGTGCCAGCAGTGATCTTACTAGCGGGAGCGACAAAGAACAGTTCTTC. Protein: CASSDLTSGSDKEQFF.

This clone was observed a handful of times. This chain links TRBV6-4 with TRBJ2-3; 10 bases are shared with TRBD2. The V and J ends lost 5 bases and 6 bases, in that order; junction bases with no gene match: 8. Germline lookup yields CDR1 MRHNA and CDR2 SNTAGT. This CDR3 contains 15 residues. In DNA form, the CDR3 reads TGTGCCAGCAGTCCTTCTAGCGGGAGTTTCGATACGCAGTATTTT. It encodes CASSPSSGSFDTQYF.

The V call is TRBV18, the J call TRBJ1-4; no clear D gene. Trimming removed 5 bases at V and 4 bases at J, with 11 bases between. Germline lookup yields CDR1 KGHSH and CDR2 LQKENI. CDR3 size: 14 residues. CDR3 amino acids: CASSSGRSNEKLFF. Here the CDR3 DNA reads TGTGCCAGCTCATCCGGGAGGAGTAATGAAAAACTGTTTTTT.

The rearrangement links TRBV27 to TRBJ2-1; 9 bases are shared with TRBD2. Germline V gene sequence: CDR1 MNHEY, CDR2 SMNVEV (reference sequence). The trim removed 5 bases at V and 3 bases at J, leaving 2 bases unmatched. CDR3 length: 14 residues. CDR3 region: CASSGLAIYNEQFF. As DNA, the CDR3 is TGTGCCAGCAGTGGACTAGCGATCTACAATGAGCAGTTCTTC.

The CDR3, as DNA: TGTGCCAGCAGCTTCGCAGGGGGCCAAGAGACCCAGTACTTC. It translates to CASSFAGGQETQYF. The gene calls are TRBV7-6 and TRBJ2-5, with TRBD1 matching 7 bases. The V gene end was trimmed by 3 bases and the J gene end by 1 base; junction bases not matched to a gene: 2. Germline V gene data show CDR1 as SGHVS and CDR2 as FNYEAQ. The CDR3 totals 14 residues.

CDR3 sequence (DNA): TGTGCCAGCAGCCAATTTACCGGGACACTCTCTGGAAACACCATATATTTT. It specifies CASSQFTGTLSGNTIYF. The chain recombines TRBV14 with TRBJ1-3; possible D gene TRBD1, 6 bases. From germline, CDR1 is SGHDN and CDR2 FVKESK. The CDR3 spans 17 residues. Trimming removed 2 bases from V and 0 bases from J, with 14 bases in between.